This paragraph reports one T cell receptor beta chain. Antigen: not known. Partitioning of CD4+ cells yielded a CD45RA+ naive subset and a CD45RA-negative memory subset. The CDR3 is 16 residues long. Germline V gives CDR1 SGHNT, CDR2 YYREEE (reference sequence). J gave up 7 bases and V 2 bases, and 10 bases lay outside the gene matches. The data were produced by immunoSEQ multiplex PCR, yet TCRdb's version contains in-frame clones alone and is incomplete. The sample consists of under 1,100,000 clones, roughly 80% of them appearing once. The data originate from a study of shared clonotypes between healthy human individuals. Study in general: Plates per donor: three CD4 naive, three CD4 memory, two CD8 naive, one CD8 memory.

Study-level points and caveats: Tissues were not sampled, only blood, and their repertoires likely differ.

The sequencing sample was made of memory CD4+ T cells sorted from blood. Subset of the sample: CD45RA-negative fraction. This clonotype was obtained from a man aged 18 to 35 in good health. This sequence joins TRBV5-4 and TRBJ2-7, with 12 nucleotides matching TRBD2. CDR3: CASSFTSGRPWGEQYF. CDR3 DNA: TGTGCCAGCAGCTTCACTAGCGGGAGGCCCTGGGGGGAGCAGTACTTC.